This record looks at one TCR beta chain sequence and its context. The data derive from a study of blood T cell repertoires in COVID-19. Study in general: Whether acute or convalescent, the COVID-19 samples came from the United States, Italy and Spain.

Trimming at V came to 3 bases and at J to 1 base, leaving 12 bases not matched to a gene. The CDR3 loop spans 19 amino acids. Germline V lookup: CDR1 SGHTA, CDR2 FQGTGA. In the original analysis: How many nucleated cells were present was estimated from reference gene primer amplification. Clones were sequenced by immunoSEQ multiplex PCR, and TCRdb holds only the in-frame ones, with some missing. V, J and clone size are those of that table, while D and trimming were read from the DNA. The table includes approximately 97,000 clones, 84% detected once. The sequence was obtained from a man between 35 and 55 years old with active or convalescent COVID-19. This chain joins TRBV7-3 and TRBJ2-2, with 9 positions matching TRBD2. The sample taken for sequencing was peripheral blood. The CDR3 loop reads CASSFGVSGGGGNTGELFF. CDR3 DNA: TGTGCCAGCAGCTTTGGAGTTAGCGGGGGCGGAGGGAACACCGGGGAGCTGTTTTTT.